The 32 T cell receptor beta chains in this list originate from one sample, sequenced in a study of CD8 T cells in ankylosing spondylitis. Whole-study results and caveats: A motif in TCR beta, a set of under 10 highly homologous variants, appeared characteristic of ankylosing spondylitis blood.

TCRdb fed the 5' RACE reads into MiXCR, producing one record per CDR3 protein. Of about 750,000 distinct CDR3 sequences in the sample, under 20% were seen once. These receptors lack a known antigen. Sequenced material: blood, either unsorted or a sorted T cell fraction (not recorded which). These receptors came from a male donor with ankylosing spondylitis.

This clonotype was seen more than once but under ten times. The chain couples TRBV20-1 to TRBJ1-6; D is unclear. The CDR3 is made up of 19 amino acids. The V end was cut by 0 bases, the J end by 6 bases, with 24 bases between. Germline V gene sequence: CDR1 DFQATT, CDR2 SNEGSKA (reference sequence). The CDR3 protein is CSAREVGAAYSSSNSPLHF. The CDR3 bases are TGCAGTGCTAGAGAGGTGGGCGCAGCATATTCGTCTAGTAATTCACCCCTCCACTTT.

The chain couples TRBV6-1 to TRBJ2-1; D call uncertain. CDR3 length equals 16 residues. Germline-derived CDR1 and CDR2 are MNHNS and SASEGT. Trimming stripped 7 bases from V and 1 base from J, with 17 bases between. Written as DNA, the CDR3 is TGTGCCAGCACCCCCTCCCAGATGGGGTCCTACAATGAGCAGTTCTTC. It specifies CASTPSQMGSYNEQFF.

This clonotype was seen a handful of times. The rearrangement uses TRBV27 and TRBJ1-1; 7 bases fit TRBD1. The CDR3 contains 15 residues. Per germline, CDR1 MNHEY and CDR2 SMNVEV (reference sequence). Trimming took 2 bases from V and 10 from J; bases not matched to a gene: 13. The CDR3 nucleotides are TGTGCCAGCAGTTTAGAGGGAACAGGGGTATGGGGAGCTTTCTTT. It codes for CASSLEGTGVWGAFF.

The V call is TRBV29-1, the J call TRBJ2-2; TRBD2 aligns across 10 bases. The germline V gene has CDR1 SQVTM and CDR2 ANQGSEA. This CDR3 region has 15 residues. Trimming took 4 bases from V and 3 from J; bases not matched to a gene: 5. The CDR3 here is CSVGGLAGDTGELFF. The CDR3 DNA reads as TGCAGCGTTGGGGGGCTAGCGGGAGACACCGGGGAGCTGTTTTTT.

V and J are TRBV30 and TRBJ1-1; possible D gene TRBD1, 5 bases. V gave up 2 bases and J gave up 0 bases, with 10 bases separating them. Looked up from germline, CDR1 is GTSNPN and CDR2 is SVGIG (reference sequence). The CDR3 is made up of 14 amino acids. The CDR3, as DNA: TGTGCCTGGAGTTCCTGGGGCTTGAACACTGAAGCTTTCTTT. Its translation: CAWSSWGLNTEAFF.

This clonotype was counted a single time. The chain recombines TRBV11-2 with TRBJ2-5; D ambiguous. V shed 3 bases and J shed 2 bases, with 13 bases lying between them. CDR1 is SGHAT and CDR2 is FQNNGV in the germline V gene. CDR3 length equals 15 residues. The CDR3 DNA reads TGTGCCAGCAGCTTTTTCGTAAGCACTCAAGAGACCCAGTACTTC. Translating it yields CASSFFVSTQETQYF.

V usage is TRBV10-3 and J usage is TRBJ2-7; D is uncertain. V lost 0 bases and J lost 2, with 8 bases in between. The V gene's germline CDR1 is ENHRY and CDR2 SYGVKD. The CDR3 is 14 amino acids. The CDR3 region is CAISESNSPYEQYF. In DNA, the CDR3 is TGTGCCATCAGTGAGTCTAATAGCCCCTACGAGCAGTACTTC.

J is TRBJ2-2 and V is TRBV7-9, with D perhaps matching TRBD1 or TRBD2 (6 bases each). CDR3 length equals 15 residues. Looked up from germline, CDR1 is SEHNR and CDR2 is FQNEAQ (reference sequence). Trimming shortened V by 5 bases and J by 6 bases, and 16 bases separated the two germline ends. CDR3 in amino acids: CASSRQDYLSGELFF. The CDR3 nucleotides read TGTGCCAGCAGCCGACAGGACTACCTCTCCGGGGAGCTGTTTTTT. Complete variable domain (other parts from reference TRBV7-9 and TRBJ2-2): DTGVSQNPRHKITKRGQNVTFRCDPISEHNRLYWYRQTLGQGPEFLTYFQNEAQLEKSRLLSDRFSAERPKGSFSTLEIQRTEQGDSAMYLCASSRQDYLSGELFFGEGSRLTVL.

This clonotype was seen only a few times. CDR3 in DNA: TGTGCCAGCAGCTCGGGACTAGCGGTTGTTGAGACCCAGTACTTC. This encodes CASSSGLAVVETQYF. V gene TRBV9 combines with J gene TRBJ2-5; the match to TRBD2 covers 11 bases. V lost 4 bases and J lost 5; bases outside the gene matches: 7. Germline assignment: CDR1 SGDLS and CDR2 YYNGEE. The CDR3 has 15 amino acids.

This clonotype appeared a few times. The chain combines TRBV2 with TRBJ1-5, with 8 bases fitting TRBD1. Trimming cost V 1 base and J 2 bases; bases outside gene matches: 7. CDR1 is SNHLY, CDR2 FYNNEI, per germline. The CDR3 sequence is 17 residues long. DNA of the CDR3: TGTGCCAGCAGTGAAGTGGACAGGGCTGTTGGCAATCAGCCCCAGCATTTT. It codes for CASSEVDRAVGNQPQHF.

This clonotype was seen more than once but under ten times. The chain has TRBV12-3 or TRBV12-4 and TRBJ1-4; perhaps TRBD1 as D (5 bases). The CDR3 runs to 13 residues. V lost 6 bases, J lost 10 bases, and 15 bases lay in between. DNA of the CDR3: TGTGCCAGCAGCCCGGTGGGGAGGGGAAAACTGTTTTTT. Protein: CASSPVGRGKLFF.

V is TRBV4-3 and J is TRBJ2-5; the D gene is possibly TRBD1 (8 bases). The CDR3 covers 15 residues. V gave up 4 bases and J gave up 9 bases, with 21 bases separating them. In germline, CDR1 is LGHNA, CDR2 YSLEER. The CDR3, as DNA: TGCGCCAGCAGCCCCCGGACAGGGAGGGGTGGGTCCCAGTACTTC. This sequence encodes CASSPRTGRGGSQYF.

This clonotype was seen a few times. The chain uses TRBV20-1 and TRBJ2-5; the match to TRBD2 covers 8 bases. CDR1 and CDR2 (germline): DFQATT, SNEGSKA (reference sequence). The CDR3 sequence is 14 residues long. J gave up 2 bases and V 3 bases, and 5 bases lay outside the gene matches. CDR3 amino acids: CSARSGGGQETQYF. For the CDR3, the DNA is TGCAGTGCTAGGAGCGGCGGGGGGCAAGAGACCCAGTACTTC.

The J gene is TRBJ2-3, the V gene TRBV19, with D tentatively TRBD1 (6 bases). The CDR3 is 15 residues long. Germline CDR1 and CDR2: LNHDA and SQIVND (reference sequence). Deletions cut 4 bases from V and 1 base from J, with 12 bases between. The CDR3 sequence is CASSRTEFRTDTQYF. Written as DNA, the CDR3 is TGTGCCAGTAGTAGGACAGAATTCCGCACAGATACGCAGTATTTT.

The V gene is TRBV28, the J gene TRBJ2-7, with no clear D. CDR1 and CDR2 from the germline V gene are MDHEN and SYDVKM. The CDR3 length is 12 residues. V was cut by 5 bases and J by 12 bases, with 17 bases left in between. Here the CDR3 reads CASSPPALRRYF. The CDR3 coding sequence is TGTGCCAGCAGTCCACCCGCCCTACGTAGGTACTTC.

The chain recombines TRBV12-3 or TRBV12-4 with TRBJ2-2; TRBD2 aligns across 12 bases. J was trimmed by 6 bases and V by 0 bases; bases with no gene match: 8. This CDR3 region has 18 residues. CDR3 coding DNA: TGTGCCAGCAGTTTAGCGCTCGGGGCTAGCGGGAGGGCCGGGGAGCTGTTTTTT. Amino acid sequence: CASSLALGASGRAGELFF.

CDR3 sequence reads: CASSLHAGPGNEKLFF. The DNA for the CDR3 is TGTGCCAGCAGCTTACACGCGGGACCAGGGAATGAAAAACTGTTTTTT. The V gene is TRBV11-3, the J gene TRBJ1-4; a possible D gene is TRBD1 (5 bases). The CDR3 spans 16 residues. Per the germline V gene, CDR1 is SGHNT and CDR2 is YENEEA. Deletions cut 2 bases from V and 5 bases from J, with 15 bases between.

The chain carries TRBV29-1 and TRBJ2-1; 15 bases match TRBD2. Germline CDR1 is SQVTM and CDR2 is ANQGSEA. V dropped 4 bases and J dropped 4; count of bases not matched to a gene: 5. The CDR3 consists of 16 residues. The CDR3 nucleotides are TGCAGCGTTGGGGGGACTAGCGGGAGGCCTTACAATGAGCAGTTCTTC. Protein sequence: CSVGGTSGRPYNEQFF.

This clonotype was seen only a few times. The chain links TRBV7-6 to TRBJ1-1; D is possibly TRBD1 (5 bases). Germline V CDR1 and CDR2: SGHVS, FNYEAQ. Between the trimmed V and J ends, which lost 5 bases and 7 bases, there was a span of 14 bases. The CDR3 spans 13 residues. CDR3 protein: CASSPSGENEAFF. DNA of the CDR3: TGTGCCAGCAGCCCCTCGGGGGAGAATGAAGCTTTCTTT.

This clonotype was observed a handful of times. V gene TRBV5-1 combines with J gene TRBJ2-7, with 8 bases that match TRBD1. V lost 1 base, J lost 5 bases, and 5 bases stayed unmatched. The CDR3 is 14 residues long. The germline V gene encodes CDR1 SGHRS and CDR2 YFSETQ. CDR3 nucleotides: TGCGCCAGCAGCTTGTTGGCAGGGGGCGACGAGCAGTACTTC. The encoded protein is CASSLLAGGDEQYF.

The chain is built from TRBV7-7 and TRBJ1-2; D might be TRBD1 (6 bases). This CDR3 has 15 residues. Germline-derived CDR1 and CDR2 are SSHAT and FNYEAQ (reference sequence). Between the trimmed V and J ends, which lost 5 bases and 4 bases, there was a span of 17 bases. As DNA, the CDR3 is TGTGCCAGCAGCCTTCACAGGGATGGGGTCTATGGCTACACCTTC. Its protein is CASSLHRDGVYGYTF.

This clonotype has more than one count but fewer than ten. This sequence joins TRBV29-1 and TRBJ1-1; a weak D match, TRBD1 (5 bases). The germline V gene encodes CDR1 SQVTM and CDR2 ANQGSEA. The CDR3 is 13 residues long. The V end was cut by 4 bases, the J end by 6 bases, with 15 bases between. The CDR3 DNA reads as TGCAGCGTTGCAACACATGGGGGGGCTGAAGCTTTCTTT. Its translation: CSVATHGGAEAFF. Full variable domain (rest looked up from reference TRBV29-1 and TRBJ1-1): SAVISQKPSRDICQRGTSLTIQCQVDSQVTMMFWYRQQPGQSLTLIATANQGSEATYESGFVIDKFPISRPNLTFSTLTVSNMSPEDSSIYLCSVATHGGAEAFFGQGTRLTVV.

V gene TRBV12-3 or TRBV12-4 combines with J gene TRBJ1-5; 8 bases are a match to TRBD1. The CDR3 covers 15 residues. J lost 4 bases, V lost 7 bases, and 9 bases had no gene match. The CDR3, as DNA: TGTGCCAGCACCGGGGGCAGGGGGCGAAATCAGCCCCAGCATTTT. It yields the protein CASTGGRGRNQPQHF.

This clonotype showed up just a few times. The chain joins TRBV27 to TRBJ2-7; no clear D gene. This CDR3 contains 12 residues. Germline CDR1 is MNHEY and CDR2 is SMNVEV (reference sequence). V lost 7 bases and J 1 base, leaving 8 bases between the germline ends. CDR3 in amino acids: CASTDKSYEQYF. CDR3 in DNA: TGTGCCAGCACTGACAAGTCCTACGAGCAGTACTTC.

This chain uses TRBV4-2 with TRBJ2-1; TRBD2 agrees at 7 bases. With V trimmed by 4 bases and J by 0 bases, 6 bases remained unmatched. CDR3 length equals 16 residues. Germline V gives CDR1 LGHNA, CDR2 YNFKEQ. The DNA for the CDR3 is TGTGCCAGCAGCCCACTCAGCGGGGACTCCTACAATGAGCAGTTCTTC. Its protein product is CASSPLSGDSYNEQFF.

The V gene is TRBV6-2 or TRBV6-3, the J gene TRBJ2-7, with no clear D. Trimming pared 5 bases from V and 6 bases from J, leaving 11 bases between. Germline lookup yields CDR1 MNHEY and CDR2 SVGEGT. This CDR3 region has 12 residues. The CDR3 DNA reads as TGTGCCAGCAGTCCTAAGGGCGGCGAGCAGTACTTC. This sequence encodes CASSPKGGEQYF.

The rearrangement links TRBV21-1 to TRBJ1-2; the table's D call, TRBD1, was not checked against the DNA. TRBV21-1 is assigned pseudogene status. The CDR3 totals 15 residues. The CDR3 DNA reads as TGTGCCAGCAGCAAACCTGTGCCAGTGTACTATGGCTACACCTTC. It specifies CASSKPVPVYYGYTF.

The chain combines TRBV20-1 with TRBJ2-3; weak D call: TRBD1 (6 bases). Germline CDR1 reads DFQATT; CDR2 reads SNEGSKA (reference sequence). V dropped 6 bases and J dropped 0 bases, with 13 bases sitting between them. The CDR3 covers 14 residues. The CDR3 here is CSAGQLTSTDTQYF. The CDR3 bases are TGCAGTGCCGGACAGTTGACTAGCACAGATACGCAGTATTTT.

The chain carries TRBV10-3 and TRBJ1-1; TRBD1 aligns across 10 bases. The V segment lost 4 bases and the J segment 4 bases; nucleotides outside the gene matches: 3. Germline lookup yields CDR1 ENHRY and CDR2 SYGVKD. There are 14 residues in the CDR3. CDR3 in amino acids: CAISADRGVTEAFF. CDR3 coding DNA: TGTGCCATCAGTGCGGACAGGGGGGTCACTGAAGCTTTCTTT.

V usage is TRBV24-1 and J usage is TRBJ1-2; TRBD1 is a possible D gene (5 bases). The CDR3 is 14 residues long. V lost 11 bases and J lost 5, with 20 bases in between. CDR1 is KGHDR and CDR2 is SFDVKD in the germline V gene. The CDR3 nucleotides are TGTGCCATCCATGGGACCCTTGCGGATTATGGCTACACCTTC. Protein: CAIHGTLADYGYTF.

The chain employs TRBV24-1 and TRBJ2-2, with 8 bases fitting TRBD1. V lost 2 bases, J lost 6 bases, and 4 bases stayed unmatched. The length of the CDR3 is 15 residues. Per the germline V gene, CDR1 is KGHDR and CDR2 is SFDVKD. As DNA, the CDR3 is TGTGCCACCAGTGATTCGACAGGGGTGGCCGGGGAGCTGTTTTTT. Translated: CATSDSTGVAGELFF.

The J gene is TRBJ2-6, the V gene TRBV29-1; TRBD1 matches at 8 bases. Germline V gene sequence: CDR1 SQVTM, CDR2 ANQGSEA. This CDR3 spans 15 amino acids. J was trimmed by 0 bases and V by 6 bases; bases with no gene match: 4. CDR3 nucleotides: TGCAGCGTGCAGGGGGCCGGCTCTGGGGCCAACGTCCTGACTTTC. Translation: CSVQGAGSGANVLTF.